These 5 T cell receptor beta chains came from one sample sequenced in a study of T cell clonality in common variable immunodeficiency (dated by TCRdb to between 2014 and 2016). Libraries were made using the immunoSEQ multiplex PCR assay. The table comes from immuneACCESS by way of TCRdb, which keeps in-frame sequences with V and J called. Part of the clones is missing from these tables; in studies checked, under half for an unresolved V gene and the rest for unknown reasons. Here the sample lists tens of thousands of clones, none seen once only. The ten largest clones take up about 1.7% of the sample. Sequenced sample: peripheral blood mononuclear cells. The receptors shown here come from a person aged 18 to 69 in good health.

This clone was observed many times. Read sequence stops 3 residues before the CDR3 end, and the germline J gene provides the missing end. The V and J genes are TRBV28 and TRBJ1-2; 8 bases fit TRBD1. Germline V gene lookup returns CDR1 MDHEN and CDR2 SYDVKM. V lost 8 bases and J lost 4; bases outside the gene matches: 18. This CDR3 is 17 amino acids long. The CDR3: CASWGGDRLAGRYGYTF. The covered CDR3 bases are TGTGCCAGCTGGGGGGGGGACAGGCTCGCCGGCCGCTATGGC.

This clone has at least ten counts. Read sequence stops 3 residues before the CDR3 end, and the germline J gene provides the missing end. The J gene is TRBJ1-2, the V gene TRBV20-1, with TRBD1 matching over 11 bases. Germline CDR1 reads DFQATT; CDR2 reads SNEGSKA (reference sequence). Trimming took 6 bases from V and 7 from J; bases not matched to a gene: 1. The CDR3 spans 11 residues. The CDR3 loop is CSADRGLGYTF. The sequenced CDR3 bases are TGCAGTGCGGACAGGGGGCTTGGC.

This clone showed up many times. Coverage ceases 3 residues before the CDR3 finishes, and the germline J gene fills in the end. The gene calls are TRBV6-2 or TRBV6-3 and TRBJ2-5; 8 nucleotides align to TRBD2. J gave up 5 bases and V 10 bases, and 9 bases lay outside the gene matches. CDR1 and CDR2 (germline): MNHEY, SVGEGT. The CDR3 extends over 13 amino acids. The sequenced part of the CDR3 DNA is TGTGCCATTAGCGGCGGGAGGTTGGAGACC. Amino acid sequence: CAISGGRLET. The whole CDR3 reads CAISGGRLETQYF.

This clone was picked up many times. The part of the CDR3 DNA that was read is TGCAGTGCTAGAGATTTCCAGGGCGACACTGAA. As protein: CSARDFQGDTE. The CDR3 reads in full as CSARDFQGDTEAFF. The chain combines TRBV20-1 with TRBJ1-1, with a possible D match to TRBD1 (5 bases). The CDR3 is cut off 3 residues early in the read; its end comes from the germline J gene. Germline loops: CDR1 DFQATT, CDR2 SNEGSKA (reference sequence). The V and J ends lost 0 bases and 3 bases respectively, with 11 bases between them. CDR3 size: 14 residues.

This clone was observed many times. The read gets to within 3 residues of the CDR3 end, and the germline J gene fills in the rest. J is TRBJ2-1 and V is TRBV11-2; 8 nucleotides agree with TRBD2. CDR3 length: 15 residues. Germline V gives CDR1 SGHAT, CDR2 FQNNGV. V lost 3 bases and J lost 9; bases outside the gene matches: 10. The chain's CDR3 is CASSFSSAGGLEQFF. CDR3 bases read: TGTGCCAGCAGCTTTTCTAGCGCGGGAGGACTTGAG.